Listed below are T cell receptor beta chains from one sample, sequenced in a study of OX40 agonist ivuxolimab in advanced cancers. Sequenced by immunoSEQ multiplex PCR; TCRdb stores in-frame clones only, minus some. The sample includes tens of thousands of clones, approximately 84% seen only once; the top ten take about 2.5%. The material sequenced was CD4+ or CD8+ T cells sorted from blood, taken in a trial of the OX40 agonist ivuxolimab. These receptors all come from an adult with an advanced solid tumor such as melanoma, head and neck, liver or kidney cancer. The CDR3 runs from the conserved cysteine through the conserved F or W. Each record gives: J gene, V gene, clone size, D gene, CDR3 DNA, CDR3 protein. D genes are given only for firm matches. The listing skips clone size in some rows; elsewhere it reads once, few, many or a size class.

TRBJ2-3 | TRBV7-9 | - | - | TGTGCCAGCAGTATAGGAGGATCTAACACAGATACGCAGTATTTT | CASSIGGSNTDTQYF
TRBJ2-7 | TRBV5-1 | - | - | TGCGCCAGCAGCGGGGGACTCGCTGGGGGGGAGCAGTACTTC | CASSGGLAGGEQYF
TRBJ1-4 | TRBV5-1 | - | TRBD1 | TGCGCCAGCAGCTTGACCGGACAGGGCCCAGAAAAACTGTTTTTT | CASSLTGQGPEKLFF
TRBJ2-7 | TRBV11-2 | once | TRBD1 | TGTGCCAGCAGCTCCTGGACAGGGAGCTCCTACGAGCAGTACTTC | CASSSWTGSSYEQYF
TRBJ2-7 | TRBV5-1 | - | - | TGCGCCAGCAGCGGCTTCCACCTAACGACATCAACCTACGAGCAGTACTTC | CASSGFHLTTSTYEQYF
TRBJ2-7 | TRBV27 | - | TRBD1 | TGTGCCAGCAGTTTCGGCGGGACAGGGGGCCACGAGCAGTACTTC | CASSFGGTGGHEQYF
TRBJ1-2 | TRBV4-1 | - | TRBD1 | TGCGCCAGCAGCCAAGAAGGGACGAGGGACAGTCTTGGCTACACCTTC | CASSQEGTRDSLGYTF
TRBJ2-1 | TRBV5-1 | - | - | TGCGCCAGCAGCTTGGGCGCAGTGAATGAGCAGTTCTTC | CASSLGAVNEQFF
TRBJ1-1 | TRBV6-5 | - | - | TGTGCCAGCAGTCGGCAGACCCCCAACACTGAAGCTTTCTTT | CASSRQTPNTEAFF
TRBJ2-5 | TRBV7-9 | - | - | TGTGCCAGCAGCTCCGTTCGTGGCATCCAAGAGACCCAGTACTTC | CASSSVRGIQETQYF
TRBJ1-1 | TRBV6-4 | - | - | TGTGCCAGCAGCCTAACAGGGAACACTGAAGCTTTCTTT | CASSLTGNTEAFF
TRBJ1-5 | TRBV30 | - | TRBD1 | TGTGCCTGGAGTGAGGGACAGGGAAATCAGCCCCAGCATTTT | CAWSEGQGNQPQHF
TRBJ1-1 | TRBV30 | - | - | TGTGCCGCACAGTTCGCCCCTGAAGCTTTCTTT | CAAQFAPEAFF